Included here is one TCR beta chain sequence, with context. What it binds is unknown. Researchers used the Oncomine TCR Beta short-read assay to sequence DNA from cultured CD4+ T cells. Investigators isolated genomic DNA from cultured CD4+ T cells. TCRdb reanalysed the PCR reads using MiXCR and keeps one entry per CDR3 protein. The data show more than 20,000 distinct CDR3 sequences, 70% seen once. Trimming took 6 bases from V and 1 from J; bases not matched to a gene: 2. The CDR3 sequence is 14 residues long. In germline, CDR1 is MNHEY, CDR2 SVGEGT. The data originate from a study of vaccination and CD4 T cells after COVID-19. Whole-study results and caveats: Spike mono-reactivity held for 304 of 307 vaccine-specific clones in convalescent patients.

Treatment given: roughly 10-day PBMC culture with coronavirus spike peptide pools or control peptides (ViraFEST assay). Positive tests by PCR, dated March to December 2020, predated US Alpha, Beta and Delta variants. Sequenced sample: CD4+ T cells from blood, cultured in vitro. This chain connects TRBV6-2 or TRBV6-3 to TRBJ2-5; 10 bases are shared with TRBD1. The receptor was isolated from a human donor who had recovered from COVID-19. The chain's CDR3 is CASRGTGVQETQYF. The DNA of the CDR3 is TGTGCCAGCAGGGGGACAGGGGTCCAAGAGACCCAGTACTTC.